These 12 T cell receptor beta chains share one sample of origin, sequenced in a study of blood T cell repertoires in COVID-19. Generated by immunoSEQ multiplex PCR, the TCRdb table keeps only in-frame clones and is missing some. This sample has a few hundred thousand clones, with roughly 85% found just once. The material sequenced was peripheral blood. Receptors were obtained from a woman aged 18-30 years with acute or convalescent COVID-19.

This chain uses TRBV6-9 with TRBJ2-3; D unclear. The CDR3 is 14 residues long. In germline, CDR1 is MNHGY, CDR2 SVAAGI. V was trimmed by 0 bases and J by 2 bases, leaving 6 bases between them. The CDR3 DNA follows: TGTGCCAGCAGTTATTCTGAGATCACAGATACGCAGTATTTT. This gives the protein CASSYSEITDTQYF.

The chain carries TRBV30 and TRBJ2-5; 7 positions agree with TRBD1. This CDR3 has 13 amino acids. Germline V lookup: CDR1 GTSNPN, CDR2 SVGIG (reference sequence). J gave up 3 bases and V 3 bases, and 4 bases lay outside the gene matches. This CDR3 reads CAWSRDREETQYF. The CDR3 coding sequence is TGTGCCTGGAGCCGTGACAGGGAAGAGACCCAGTACTTC.

The rearrangement joins TRBV7-2 to TRBJ1-6, with D unresolved. From germline, CDR1 is SGHTA and CDR2 FQGNSA. V was trimmed by 3 bases and J by 6 bases, leaving 9 bases between them. This CDR3 region has 14 residues. CDR3 nucleotides: TGTGCCAGCAGCTTGGGCCTGTTTAATTCACCCCTCCACTTT. Protein: CASSLGLFNSPLHF. The entire variable domain, with the rest obtained from reference TRBV7-2 and TRBJ1-6, is as follows: GAGVSQSPSNKVTEKGKDVELRCDPISGHTALYWYRQSLGQGLEFLIYFQGNSAPDKSGLPSDRFSAERTGGSVSTLTIQRTQQEDSAVYLCASSLGLFNSPLHFGNGTRLTVT.

V usage is TRBV6-5 and J usage is TRBJ1-6; 8 bases align to TRBD1. CDR1 MNHEY and CDR2 SVGAGI come from the germline V gene. The CDR3 sequence is 15 residues long. Trimming cost V 3 bases and J 8 bases; bases outside gene matches: 6. The CDR3 here is CASSYYGTGYSPLHF. The CDR3 DNA sequence: TGTGCCAGCAGTTATTACGGGACAGGTTATTCACCCCTCCACTTT.

The CDR3 nucleotides read TGCGCCAGCAGCCCCGACCCCAGGACAGGGGCTGGCGAGCAGTACTTC. Amino acid sequence: CASSPDPRTGAGEQYF. The V and J genes are TRBV5-1 and TRBJ2-7, with 9 positions matching TRBD1. V trimming: 4 bases; J trimming: 6 bases; junction bases outside the gene matches: 14. The CDR3 spans 16 residues. Germline-derived CDR1 and CDR2 are SGHRS and YFSETQ.

The V and J genes are TRBV9 and TRBJ1-5, with 7 nucleotides matching TRBD1. J lost 3 bases, V lost 4 bases, and 7 bases had no gene match. The CDR3 has 15 amino acids. Looked up from germline, CDR1 is SGDLS and CDR2 is YYNGEE. CDR3 sequence reads: CASSPTGQYNQPQHF. DNA of the CDR3: TGTGCCAGCAGCCCGACGGGACAGTACAATCAGCCCCAGCATTTT.

V and J are TRBV6-2 or TRBV6-3 and TRBJ1-1; the match to TRBD1 covers 7 bases. This CDR3 has 16 residues. The germline gives CDR1 MNHEY, CDR2 SVGEGT. V shed 5 bases and J 1 base; nucleotides not matched to a gene: 10. This chain's CDR3 is CASSHPTGRKNTEAFF. The CDR3 DNA follows: TGTGCCAGCAGTCACCCGACAGGGAGGAAGAACACTGAAGCTTTCTTT.

The rearrangement links TRBV7-3 to TRBJ1-6, with 11 bases that match TRBD1. Trimming took 1 base from V and 7 from J; bases not matched to a gene: 12. This CDR3 spans 19 amino acids. Looked up from germline, CDR1 is SGHTA and CDR2 is FQGTGA. The CDR3 here is CASSLIAAGTGGRNSPLHF. DNA of the CDR3: TGTGCCAGCAGCTTAATAGCCGCCGGGACAGGGGGAAGGAATTCACCCCTCCACTTT.

The chain employs TRBV19 and TRBJ1-1, with D hard to call. V was trimmed by 7 bases and J by 1 base, leaving 13 bases between them. The CDR3 runs 14 residues. Germline CDR1 is LNHDA and CDR2 is SQIVND (reference sequence). For the CDR3, the DNA is TGTGCCAGTACCCTATGGGAGGGGAACACTGAAGCTTTCTTT. Residues: CASTLWEGNTEAFF.

The V call is TRBV7-8, the J call TRBJ1-1; D is perhaps TRBD1 (6 bases). CDR3 length: 13 amino acids. V lost 7 bases, J lost 5 bases, and 14 bases lay in between. Germline CDR1 reads SGHVS; CDR2 reads FQNEAQ. The CDR3 DNA reads TGTGCCAGCACCACCGACCAGGGGACTGAAGCTTTCTTT. It yields the protein CASTTDQGTEAFF.

This clone was recorded many times. Other nucleotide sequences from this sample produce the same CDR3. The chain uses TRBV18 and TRBJ2-1; D is possibly TRBD2 (6 bases). The V gene's germline CDR1 is KGHSH and CDR2 LQKENI. V lost 2 bases and J 10 bases, leaving 18 bases between the germline ends. There are 15 residues in the CDR3. Here the CDR3 DNA reads TGTGCCAGCTCACCATGGACCCCCGACGGAGGGGAGCAGTTCTTC. This gives the protein CASSPWTPDGGEQFF.

The chain is built from TRBV19 and TRBJ2-3; 8 nucleotides match TRBD1. Germline V CDR1 and CDR2: LNHDA, SQIVND (reference sequence). This CDR3 contains 16 residues. The ends lost 5 bases at V and 3 bases at J; junction bases unmatched: 10. CDR3 bases: TGTGCCAGTAGTCCTGGGACAGGACTCGAGACAGATACGCAGTATTTT. Its translation is CASSPGTGLETDTQYF.